What follows are 3 T cell receptor beta chains derived from one specimen sequenced in a study of cytomegalovirus exposure and HLA in healthy donors. This table comes from immunoSEQ multiplex PCR, and its TCRdb copy is limited to in-frame clones, with some not included. The sample lists approximately 160,000 clones, more than 80% occurring once. The material sequenced was PBMCs. All receptors come from a woman aged 18-29 years in good health and CMV-seropositive.

This clone is a singleton in its sample. The rearrangement uses TRBV6-4 and TRBJ2-3; 9 nucleotides agree with TRBD2. After removal of 2 bases from V and 4 bases from J, the junction contained 4 bases not matched to a gene. CDR1 and CDR2 from the germline V gene are MRHNA and SNTAGT. The CDR3 is made up of 15 amino acids. The DNA for the CDR3 is TGTGCCAGCAGTGACGGGGCGGGGGGGCCAGATACGCAGTATTTT. It yields the protein CASSDGAGGPDTQYF.

This chain connects TRBV4-1 to TRBJ2-7; 11 bases fit TRBD2. Germline V gene lookup returns CDR1 MGHRA and CDR2 YSYEKL. This CDR3 contains 17 residues. Trimming cost V 0 bases and J 2 bases; bases outside gene matches: 6. Here the CDR3 DNA reads TGCGCCAGCAGCCAAGAGCTTAGCGGGGGGGCAACCTACGAGCAGTACTTC. This sequence encodes CASSQELSGGATYEQYF.

This clone was seen just once. The chain has TRBV6-1 and TRBJ2-5; 9 positions match TRBD1. From germline, CDR1 is MNHNS and CDR2 SASEGT. V lost 6 bases, J lost 2 bases, and 4 bases stayed unmatched. The CDR3 totals 14 residues. The CDR3, as DNA: TGTGCCAGCAGGGACAGGGGCCGTCAAGAGACCCAGTACTTC. Protein: CASRDRGRQETQYF.